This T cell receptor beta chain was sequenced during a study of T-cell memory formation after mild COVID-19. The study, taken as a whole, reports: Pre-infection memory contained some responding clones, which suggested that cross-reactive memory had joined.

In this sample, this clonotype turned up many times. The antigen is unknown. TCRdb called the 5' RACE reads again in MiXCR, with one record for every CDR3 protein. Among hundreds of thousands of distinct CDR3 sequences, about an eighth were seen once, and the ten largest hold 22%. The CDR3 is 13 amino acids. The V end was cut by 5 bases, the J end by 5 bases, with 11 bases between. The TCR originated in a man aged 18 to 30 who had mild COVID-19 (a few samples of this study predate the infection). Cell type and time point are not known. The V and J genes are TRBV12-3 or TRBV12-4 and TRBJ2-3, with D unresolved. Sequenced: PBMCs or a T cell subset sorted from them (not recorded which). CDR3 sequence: CASSLLRRDTQYF. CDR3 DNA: TGTGCCAGCAGTCTATTGAGAAGAGATACGCAGTATTTT.